What follows are 17 T cell receptor beta chains derived from one specimen sequenced in a study of cytomegalovirus exposure and HLA in healthy donors. Vbeta (60) and Jbeta (13) primers were used in the PCR. Assay used: immunoSEQ multiplex PCR; TCRdb lists only in-frame clones, some missing. The sample contains approximately 150,000 clones, over 70% of which appear only once. The sequencing input was PBMCs. All receptors derive from a man aged 45-65 years in good health and CMV-seropositive.

The V call is TRBV29-1, the J call TRBJ1-2; 12 bases are a match to TRBD1. The CDR3 runs to 13 residues. The ends lost 8 bases at V and 6 bases at J; junction bases unmatched: 7. Germline V gene sequence: CDR1 SQVTM, CDR2 ANQGSEA. This chain's CDR3 is CSFRDRGLDGYTF. CDR3 in DNA: TGCAGCTTCCGGGACAGGGGGCTGGATGGCTACACCTTC.

This chain uses TRBV4-2 with TRBJ2-1; 7 nucleotides agree with TRBD2. From germline, CDR1 is LGHNA and CDR2 YNFKEQ. The CDR3 is made up of 14 amino acids. V was clipped by 1 base and J by 6 bases; unmatched bases: 3. The CDR3 bases are TGTGCCAGCAGCCAAGTGGGGGGGAGCAATGAGCAGTTCTTC. It is translated as CASSQVGGSNEQFF.

The table lists this clone with a few counts. The chain has TRBV5-6 and TRBJ1-3, with D perhaps matching TRBD1 (6 bases). V lost 3 bases to trimming and J lost 4 bases, with 14 bases between them. Germline loops: CDR1 SGHDT, CDR2 YYEEEE. CDR3 length equals 15 residues. CDR3 DNA: TGTGCCAGCAGCTCGTTAACAGGGTTAGGAAACACCATATATTTT. This codes for CASSSLTGLGNTIYF.

The chain carries TRBV25-1 and TRBJ2-7, with 7 bases matching TRBD1. With 11 bases clipped from V and 3 bases from J, the junction kept 13 bases outside the gene matches. Germline CDR1 and CDR2: MGHDK and SYGVNS. This CDR3 comprises 14 residues. Written as DNA, the CDR3 is TGTGCCGCCAGTGTAGGGGCAGGGGGCTACGAGCAGTACTTC. Translating it yields CAASVGAGGYEQYF.

This chain joins TRBV7-6 and TRBJ2-7; D is unresolved. The CDR3 has 14 residues. Per the germline V gene, CDR1 is SGHVS and CDR2 is FNYEAQ. The V gene lost 2 bases and the J gene lost 1 base, with 9 bases spanning the gap. The CDR3 nucleotides are TGTGCCAGCAGCTTACATCAACTGTCCTACGAGCAGTACTTC. Amino acids: CASSLHQLSYEQYF.

The genes are TRBV2 and TRBJ2-5; maybe TRBD2 (6 bases). This CDR3 region has 14 residues. The V end lost 5 bases, the J end lost 1 base, and 11 bases lay between the germline ends. Germline V gene lookup returns CDR1 SNHLY and CDR2 FYNNEI. The DNA for the CDR3 is TGTGCCAGCAGTCGGACTACCAGCCAAGAGACCCAGTACTTC. Amino acid sequence: CASSRTTSQETQYF.

The V and J genes are TRBV5-1 and TRBJ2-3; 10 bases map to TRBD2. V lost 0 bases and J lost 5; bases outside the gene matches: 9. Per germline, CDR1 SGHRS and CDR2 YFSETQ. This CDR3 region has 17 residues. The CDR3 region has the DNA TGCGCCAGCAGCTTGGCCCCCCTAGCGGGGGCACAAGATACGCAGTATTTT. It is translated as CASSLAPLAGAQDTQYF.

This clone has a single count. This rearrangement joins TRBV11-2 to TRBJ2-1, with TRBD1 identical over 9 bases. In germline, CDR1 is SGHAT, CDR2 FQNNGV. With V trimmed by 5 bases and J by 7 bases, 12 bases remained unmatched. This CDR3 has 16 amino acids. CDR3 DNA: TGTGCCAGCAGCCGCACAGGGGGCATCAGACTAAATGAGCAGTTCTTC. Amino acid sequence: CASSRTGGIRLNEQFF. The full variable domain, completed using reference TRBV11-2 and TRBJ2-1, is EAGVAQSPRYKIIEKRQSVAFWCNPISGHATLYWYQQILGQGPKLLIQFQNNGVVDDSQLPKDRFSAERLKGVDSTLKIQPAKLEDSAVYLCASSRTGGIRLNEQFFGPGTRLTVL.

The V gene is TRBV4-2, the J gene TRBJ1-1, with 9 nucleotides matching TRBD1. Germline V gene sequence: CDR1 LGHNA, CDR2 YNFKEQ. The CDR3 is 14 amino acids. V was pared by 5 bases and J by 5 bases, with 6 bases of the junction left unmatched. This CDR3 is CASSKGQGLTEAFF. The CDR3 DNA is TGTGCCAGCAGCAAGGGACAGGGATTGACTGAAGCTTTCTTT.

The chain has TRBV5-6 and TRBJ2-7; perhaps TRBD1 as D (6 bases). The CDR3 spans 13 residues. Per germline, CDR1 SGHDT and CDR2 YYEEEE. V was pared by 2 bases and J by 3 bases, with 9 bases between. This CDR3 reads CASSLGQLYEQYF. The CDR3 DNA reads as TGTGCCAGCAGCTTAGGACAGCTCTACGAGCAGTACTTC. The variable domain in full, with the rest retrieved from reference TRBV5-6 and TRBJ2-7, is DAGVTQSPTHLIKTRGQQVTLRCSPKSGHDTVSWYQQALGQGPQFIFQYYEEEERQRGNFPDRFSGHQFPNYSSELNVNALLLGDSALYLCASSLGQLYEQYFGPGTRLTVT.

The V gene is TRBV6-5, the J gene TRBJ2-3; 8 bases line up with TRBD1. There are 12 residues in the CDR3. Germline V lookup: CDR1 MNHEY, CDR2 SVGAGI. V lost 5 bases to trimming and J lost 14 bases; unmatched junction nucleotides: 9. The DNA for the CDR3 is TGTGCCAGCAGTGAAGCGGACAGGGAGAGGTATTTT. This gives the protein CASSEADRERYF.

This chain connects TRBV29-1 to TRBJ2-3; TRBD2 agrees at 7 bases. This CDR3 is 12 amino acids long. The germline gives CDR1 SQVTM, CDR2 ANQGSEA. The V gene end was trimmed by 6 bases and the J gene end by 6 bases; junction bases not matched to a gene: 6. In nucleotides, the CDR3 is TGCAGCGTCCTCCGGGGGGACGATACGCAGTATTTT. Its translation is CSVLRGDDTQYF.

This rearrangement joins TRBV18 to TRBJ2-2, with 9 bases lining up with TRBD1. The CDR3 is made up of 17 amino acids. V lost 2 bases and J lost 4; bases outside the gene matches: 8. Per germline, CDR1 KGHSH and CDR2 LQKENI. CDR3 in amino acids: CASSPSFGTGTTGELFF. As DNA, the CDR3 is TGTGCCAGCTCACCATCCTTCGGGACAGGGACCACCGGGGAGCTGTTTTTT.

The V call is TRBV27, the J call TRBJ2-7; maybe TRBD2 (6 bases). The CDR3 loop spans 15 amino acids. Germline V CDR1 and CDR2: MNHEY, SMNVEV (reference sequence). The V end was cut by 5 bases, the J end by 0 bases, with 14 bases between. In DNA, the CDR3 is TGTGCCAGCAGTCCCCGGGACTCCAGCTCCTACGAGCAGTACTTC. This translates into CASSPRDSSSYEQYF.

This clone showed up just a few times. The chain combines TRBV7-2 with TRBJ2-7; 10 bases agree with TRBD1. CDR1 SGHTA and CDR2 FQGNSA come from the germline V gene. V lost 5 bases, J lost 5 bases, and 6 bases stayed unmatched. This CDR3 comprises 14 residues. The CDR3 bases are TGTGCCAGCAGCCGGGACAGGGGTTTCGACGAGCAGTACTTC. Translating gives CASSRDRGFDEQYF.

The chain recombines TRBV28 with TRBJ1-5; 8 bases map to TRBD1. Unmatched junction bases numbered 9, after V lost 7 bases and J lost 7 bases. This CDR3 has 14 amino acids. Germline V CDR1 and CDR2: MDHEN, SYDVKM. Written as DNA, the CDR3 is TGTGCCAGCATCGGACAGGGTATCGACCAGCCCCAGCATTTT. Translating gives CASIGQGIDQPQHF.

This clone was detected a few times. The chain combines TRBV11-2 with TRBJ1-4; 9 bases match TRBD1. Germline assignment: CDR1 SGHAT and CDR2 FQNNGV. V was pared by 5 bases and J by 6 bases, with 4 bases of the junction left unmatched. The CDR3 length is 14 residues. The CDR3 bases are TGTGCCAGCAGCCTGGGACAGGGCGATGAAAAACTGTTTTTT. This sequence encodes CASSLGQGDEKLFF.